These 30 T cell receptor beta chains originate from one sample sequenced in a study of T cell clonality in common variable immunodeficiency. TCRdb keeps only in-frame clones here, not all; method: immunoSEQ multiplex PCR. There are about 81,000 clones in the sample, none observed a single time. Sequenced input: peripheral blood mononuclear cells. Receptor source: a person between 18 and 70 years old in good health.

This clone was recorded at least ten times. The CDR3 is CASSPGGRLETQYF. The part of the CDR3 DNA that was read is TGTGCCAGTAGTCCGGGGGGGCGCTTGGAGACC. The V call is TRBV19, the J call TRBJ2-5, with 8 bases lining up with TRBD2. The read ends 3 residues early relative to the CDR3; the germline J gene fills the gap. J gave up 5 bases and V 5 bases, and 7 bases lay outside the gene matches. CDR3 length equals 14 residues. CDR1 is LNHDA, CDR2 SQIVND, per germline (reference sequence).

Notes on this clone: Read data end 3 residues before the CDR3 end; the end is taken from the germline J gene. The chain has TRBV7-3 and TRBJ2-3, with TRBD2 matching over 9 bases. V was pared by 1 base and J by 3 bases, with 5 bases of the junction left unmatched. CDR1 is SGHTA, CDR2 FQGTGA, per germline. This CDR3 has 16 residues. This CDR3 reads CASSLRREGRTDTQYF. The part of the CDR3 DNA that was read is TGTGCCAGCAGCTTAAGGCGGGAGGGCCGGACAGATACG.

This clone was seen ten or more times. The CDR3 end is not reached by the read, which stops 3 residues before it; the germline J gene fills it in. V usage is TRBV7-2 and J usage is TRBJ2-7; the D is unclear. This CDR3 region has 15 residues. Germline V gene data show CDR1 as SGHTA and CDR2 as FQGNSA. The V gene lost 0 bases and the J gene lost 6 bases, with 15 bases spanning the gap. The CDR3 sequence is CASSLAWRLFGEQYF. The part of the CDR3 DNA that was read is TGTGCCAGCAGCTTAGCTTGGCGGCTATTCGGCGAG.

This clone was seen repeatedly, ten times or more. Read coverage stops 3 residues before the CDR3 terminus; the germline J gene supplies the remainder. The chain is built from TRBV11-3 and TRBJ2-5; D might be TRBD2 (5 bases). Trimming took 6 bases from V and 2 from J, leaving 10 bases between them. The germline V gene encodes CDR1 SGHNT and CDR2 YENEEA. The CDR3 contains 13 residues. The sequenced CDR3 bases are TGTGCCAGCAGGCGGTCGGGGCAAGAGACC. Translated: CASRRSGQET. The whole CDR3 reads CASRRSGQETQYF.

In this sample, this clone turned up many times. The sequence runs out 3 residues before the end of the CDR3; the remainder is reconstructed from the germline J gene. The V and J genes are TRBV20-1 and TRBJ1-4; D is ambiguous. The CDR3 is made up of 11 amino acids. Germline V CDR1 and CDR2: DFQATT, SNEGSKA (reference sequence). Trimming removed 4 bases from V and 8 bases from J, with 8 bases in between. The CDR3 here is CSAMAREKLFF. The CDR3 bases that were read are TGCAGTGCTATGGCCAGGGAAAAA.

This clone was seen at least ten times. The CDR3 extends 3 residues past the end of the read, so its final part is completed from the germline J gene. The rearrangement links TRBV7-2 to TRBJ1-1; D unclear. Per germline, CDR1 SGHTA and CDR2 FQGNSA. The CDR3 is 13 residues long. The chain's CDR3 is CASSQAPGSKAFF. The part of the CDR3 DNA that was read is TGTGCCAGCAGCCAGGCGCCCGGCTCGAAA.

This clone was picked up many times. The read gets to within 3 residues of the CDR3 end, and the germline J gene fills in the rest. The chain carries TRBV5-6 and TRBJ2-7, with D maybe TRBD2 (6 bases). Trimming stripped 4 bases from V and 6 bases from J, with 17 bases between. CDR1 SGHDT and CDR2 YYEEEE come from the germline V gene. The CDR3 extends over 14 amino acids. The CDR3 bases that were read are TGTGCCAGCAGCACCGGTGGGGGGAGGAGCGAG. Protein product: CASSTGGGRSE. The full CDR3 is CASSTGGGRSEQYF.

This clone was found many times. The CDR3 extends 3 residues past the end of the read, so its final part is completed from the germline J gene. This rearrangement joins TRBV10-3 to TRBJ2-2, with TRBD2 as a possible D gene (5 bases). V lost 9 bases to trimming and J lost 3 bases, with 8 bases between them. The CDR3 is made up of 12 amino acids. Germline values: CDR1 ENHRY, CDR2 SYGVKD. The sequenced part of the CDR3 DNA is TGTGCCATACGCGGGTACACCGGGGAG. Amino acid sequence: CAIRGYTGE. The full-length CDR3 reads as CAIRGYTGELFF.

This clone was seen many times. Read data end 3 residues before the CDR3 end; the end is taken from the germline J gene. The chain uses TRBV10-3 and TRBJ1-5, with 8 bases that match TRBD1. The CDR3 contains 15 residues. CDR1 ENHRY and CDR2 SYGVKD come from the germline V gene. Losses at the gene ends were 3 bases for V and 6 bases for J; bases not matched to a gene: 7. CDR3 region: CAISDAAGGPQPQHF. The CDR3 bases that were read are TGTGCCATCAGTGATGCTGCAGGGGGCCCTCAGCCC.

This clone has ten or more counts. The CDR3 is cut off 3 residues early in the read; its end comes from the germline J gene. V gene TRBV6-2 or TRBV6-3 combines with J gene TRBJ2-5; TRBD1 might be the D (8 bases). Trimming stripped 4 bases from V and 1 base from J, with 19 bases between. There are 17 residues in the CDR3. Germline V gene lookup returns CDR1 MNHEY and CDR2 SVGEGT. The sequenced part of the CDR3 DNA is TGTGCCAGCAGTTCTACCAGGACAGGGAGGGGCCAAGAGACC. This sequence encodes CASSSTRTGRGQET. The entire CDR3 protein reads CASSSTRTGRGQETQYF.

There are many counts of this clone. The read stops 3 residues short of the end of the CDR3; the missing end is completed from the germline J gene. The chain recombines TRBV7-3 with TRBJ2-2; possibly TRBD1 for D (6 bases). The V and J ends lost 5 bases and 6 bases respectively, with 16 bases between them. CDR1 is SGHTA, CDR2 FQGTGA, per germline. The CDR3 sequence is 15 residues long. The DNA read from the CDR3 is TGTGCCAGCAGCCCCAGGGGCCTCACGGCCGGGGAG. Amino acid sequence: CASSPRGLTAGE. The CDR3, in full, reads CASSPRGLTAGELFF.

In this sample, this clone turned up many times. Sequencing ends 3 residues short of the CDR3 end; the germline J gene provides the rest. V is TRBV18 and J is TRBJ2-7; D perhaps matches TRBD1 (5 bases). V was pared by 3 bases and J by 6 bases, with 15 bases between. Germline loops: CDR1 KGHSH, CDR2 LQKENI. This CDR3 has 14 amino acids. The covered CDR3 bases are TGTGCCAGCTCACCGATGGGTAGACAGTCCGAG. As protein: CASSPMGRQSE. The CDR3 reads in full as CASSPMGRQSEQYF.

This clone occurred many times. Read sequence stops 3 residues before the CDR3 end, and the germline J gene provides the missing end. V usage is TRBV19 and J usage is TRBJ1-2; weak D call: TRBD1 (6 bases). The CDR3 is 17 residues long. Between the trimmed V and J ends, which lost 4 bases and 5 bases, there was a span of 23 bases. Germline assignment: CDR1 LNHDA and CDR2 SQIVND (reference sequence). The CDR3 here is CASSKRGLQGRRYGYTF. CDR3 DNA (partial): TGTGCCAGTAGTAAGAGGGGCTTACAGGGAAGAAGGTATGGC. The variable domain in full, completed from reference TRBV19 and TRBJ1-2, reads DGGITQSPKYLFRKEGQNVTLSCEQNLNHDAMYWYRQDPGQGLRLIYYSQIVNDFQKGDIAEGYSVSREKKESFPLTVTSAQKNPTAFYLCASSKRGLQGRRYGYTFGSGTRLTVV.

At least ten counts were recorded for this clone. The CDR3 is cut off 3 residues early in the read; its end comes from the germline J gene. The chain links TRBV6-2 or TRBV6-3 to TRBJ2-7, with 7 bases that match TRBD1. This CDR3 region has 16 residues. Per the germline V gene, CDR1 is MNHEY and CDR2 is SVGEGT. The J segment lost 2 bases and the V segment lost 0 bases, leaving 7 bases of the junction unmatched. The sequenced CDR3 bases are TGTGCCAGCAGTTACTCGAGGGGACAGAACCCCTACGAG. It yields the protein CASSYSRGQNPYE. The full-length CDR3 reads as CASSYSRGQNPYEQYF.

This clone was picked up a small number of times. The CDR3 bases that were read are TGTGCCAGCTCGCCCTACGCGAACACCGGGGAG. This translates into CASSPYANTGE. The complete CDR3 reads CASSPYANTGELFF. V usage is TRBV18 and J usage is TRBJ2-2; D gene unclear. The sequenced fragment ends 3 residues before the CDR3 boundary, so the rest is inferred from the germline J gene. This CDR3 is built from 14 residues. Germline values: CDR1 KGHSH, CDR2 LQKENI. The V and J ends lost 6 bases and 0 bases respectively, with 8 bases between them.

This clone occurred a few times. The read comes to an end 3 residues before the CDR3 does, leaving the germline J gene to fill in the end. The V gene is TRBV20-1, the J gene TRBJ2-1; TRBD2 matches at 13 bases. The CDR3 has 14 amino acids. CDR1 is DFQATT and CDR2 is SNEGSKA in the germline V gene (reference sequence). With V trimmed by 3 bases and J by 7 bases, 3 bases remained unmatched. The DNA read from the CDR3 is TGCAGTGCTAGTCCGACTAGCGGGAGGAATGAG. It is translated as CSASPTSGRNE. The CDR3 in full is CSASPTSGRNEQFF.

This clone was found a few times. The read ends 3 residues before the CDR3 terminus; that terminus is restored from the germline J gene. The gene calls are TRBV18 and TRBJ2-7, with TRBD2 as a possible D gene (6 bases). The CDR3 contains 16 residues. The V end lost 0 bases, the J end lost 3 bases, and 15 bases lay between the germline ends. Germline V gives CDR1 KGHSH, CDR2 LQKENI. The sequenced CDR3 bases are TGTGCCAGCTCACCACCGAATAGCGGAGGGATCTACGAG. It codes for CASSPPNSGGIYE. The whole CDR3 protein reads CASSPPNSGGIYEQYF.

There are many counts of this clone. Read data end 3 residues before the CDR3 end; the end is taken from the germline J gene. This sequence joins TRBV5-1 and TRBJ1-5, with TRBD1 as a possible D gene (5 bases). V was trimmed by 4 bases and J by 3 bases, leaving 11 bases between them. The CDR3 is 14 residues long. Germline-derived CDR1 and CDR2 are SGHRS and YFSETQ. CDR3 sequence reads: CASSREGINQPQHF. The covered CDR3 bases are TGCGCCAGCAGCAGGGAGGGGATCAATCAGCCC.

There are many counts of this clone. The CDR3 end falls 3 residues outside the read, so it is completed with the germline J gene. V and J are TRBV19 and TRBJ2-7; the D is unclear. Deletions cut 5 bases from V and 0 bases from J, with 11 bases between. Looked up from germline, CDR1 is LNHDA and CDR2 is SQIVND (reference sequence). The CDR3 is 14 amino acids. CDR3 DNA (partial): TGTGCCAGTAGTCTCGCGTTCCCCTCCTACGAG. As protein: CASSLAFPSYE. The full CDR3 reads CASSLAFPSYEQYF.

This clone was seen at least ten times. The read falls 3 residues short of the CDR3 end, and the missing part is taken from the germline J gene. The J gene is TRBJ1-5, the V gene TRBV7-2; D not certain. The V end lost 5 bases, the J end lost 2 bases, and 7 bases lay between the germline ends. The CDR3 has 13 residues. Germline values: CDR1 SGHTA, CDR2 FQGNSA. The part of the CDR3 DNA that was read is TGTGCCAGCAGCCCACGGGGCAATCAGCCC. Protein product: CASSPRGNQP. The whole CDR3 protein is CASSPRGNQPQHF.

This clone has at least ten counts. The read finishes 3 residues shy of the CDR3 end, and the germline J gene is used to complete it. This sample also contains other DNA sequences that code for the same CDR3. The chain couples TRBV19 to TRBJ2-1, with 7 bases aligning to TRBD2. Germline V CDR1 and CDR2: LNHDA, SQIVND (reference sequence). The CDR3 loop spans 15 amino acids. Trimming at V came to 5 bases and at J to 0 bases, leaving 4 bases not matched to a gene. The CDR3 loop reads CASSLGGSSYNEQFF. Incomplete CDR3 DNA: TGTGCCAGTAGTCTTGGCGGGAGCTCCTACAATGAG.

This clone occurred many times. The read terminates 3 residues ahead of where the CDR3 ends, so the germline J gene completes it. The gene calls are TRBV9 and TRBJ2-7; 10 bases are a match to TRBD2. The CDR3 length is 16 residues. CDR1 and CDR2 from the germline V gene are SGDLS and YYNGEE. The junction had 8 bases not matched to a gene; V was cut back by 0 bases and J by 5 bases. The CDR3 DNA, read in part, is TGTGCCAGCAGCGTAGCTGGGACTAGCGTAATCGACGAG. It is translated as CASSVAGTSVIDE. The full CDR3 reads CASSVAGTSVIDEQYF.

This clone was counted between two and nine times. The read halts 3 residues ahead of the CDR3 end, with the missing end drawn from the germline J gene. J is TRBJ1-1 and V is TRBV6-2 or TRBV6-3; TRBD1 agrees at 10 bases. Germline values: CDR1 MNHEY, CDR2 SVGEGT. V trimming: 6 bases; J trimming: 5 bases; junction bases outside the gene matches: 6. The CDR3 is 14 amino acids. The covered CDR3 bases are TGTGCCAGCAGGGAGACAGGGGGCAGGACTGAA. Its translation is CASRETGGRTE. The CDR3 reads in full as CASRETGGRTEAFF.

In this sample, this clone turned up many times. With the read ending 3 residues before the CDR3 end, the germline J gene is used to fill in that end. The genes are TRBV12-3 or TRBV12-4 and TRBJ2-7; tentatively, D is TRBD2 (5 bases). Trimming cost V 7 bases and J 3 bases, with 16 bases left between them. This CDR3 contains 14 residues. CDR3 DNA, as far as it was read: TGTGCCAGCACAGGACTGGGTTTTAGCTACGAG. It specifies CASTGLGFSYE. The CDR3 reads in full as CASTGLGFSYEQYF.

There are many counts of this clone. The read stops 3 residues short of the end of the CDR3; the missing end is completed from the germline J gene. The V gene is TRBV7-2, the J gene TRBJ1-5; TRBD1 is a possible D gene (5 bases). The CDR3 consists of 15 residues. Germline V gene lookup returns CDR1 SGHTA and CDR2 FQGNSA. V dropped 1 base and J dropped 7 bases, with 14 bases sitting between them. CDR3 DNA (partial): TGTGCCAGCAGCTTAGGGGCGGACATCTGGCAGCCC. Amino acid sequence: CASSLGADIWQP. The entire CDR3 protein reads CASSLGADIWQPQHF. The variable domain in full, completed from reference TRBV7-2 and TRBJ1-5, reads GAGVSQSPSNKVTEKGKDVELRCDPISGHTALYWYRQSLGQGLEFLIYFQGNSAPDKSGLPSDRFSAERTGGSVSTLTIQRTQQEDSAVYLCASSLGADIWQPQHFGDGTRLSIL.

At least ten counts were recorded for this clone. The DNA read from the CDR3 is TGCAGTGCTTTCTCAATATCGGGGGTAGACAATCAGCCC. This translates into CSAFSISGVDNQP. The full-length CDR3 reads as CSAFSISGVDNQPQHF. The chain uses TRBV20-1 and TRBJ1-5; D is possibly TRBD1 (5 bases). The CDR3 extends 3 residues past the end of the read, so its final part is completed from the germline J gene. CDR1 is DFQATT and CDR2 is SNEGSKA in the germline V gene (reference sequence). The CDR3 spans 16 residues. The ends were cut back, 5 bases at V and 3 bases at J, with 20 bases in the middle.

This clone came up many times. The read ends 3 residues before the CDR3 terminus; that terminus is restored from the germline J gene. The chain combines TRBV5-1 with TRBJ2-3; 8 bases are shared with TRBD1. J was trimmed by 4 bases and V by 3 bases; bases with no gene match: 4. This CDR3 comprises 14 residues. Germline assignment: CDR1 SGHRS and CDR2 YFSETQ. CDR3 residues: CASSWTGSPDTQYF. CDR3 bases read: TGCGCCAGCAGCTGGACAGGGTCCCCAGATACG.

This clone was detected many times. The CDR3 end lies 3 residues beyond the end of the read and is filled in from the germline J gene. V is TRBV20-1 and J is TRBJ2-3; D is undetermined. CDR1 and CDR2 (germline): DFQATT, SNEGSKA (reference sequence). V lost 3 bases and J lost 2, with 12 bases in between. The CDR3 length is 14 residues. CDR3 sequence reads: CSASLQESTDTQYF. CDR3 DNA, as far as it was read: TGCAGTGCTAGCCTCCAGGAGTCCACAGATACG.

At least ten counts were recorded for this clone. The CDR3 end lies 3 residues beyond the end of the read and is filled in from the germline J gene. The chain is built from TRBV20-1 and TRBJ2-1; 11 nucleotides align to TRBD2. Germline CDR1 reads DFQATT; CDR2 reads SNEGSKA (reference sequence). There are 16 residues in the CDR3. The junction had 9 bases not matched to a gene; V was cut back by 0 bases and J by 8 bases. The sequenced part of the CDR3 DNA is TGCAGTGCTAGAGATGCACTAGCGGGAGTAAGGCATGAG. This codes for CSARDALAGVRHE. The full CDR3 sequence reads CSARDALAGVRHEQFF.

In this sample, this clone turned up many times. CDR3 DNA, as far as it was read: TGTGCCAGCAGCTTAGAGGGTACCACAGATACG. Translating gives CASSLEGTTDT. The entire CDR3 protein is CASSLEGTTDTQYF. This sequence joins TRBV7-3 and TRBJ2-3; TRBD2 is a possible D gene (5 bases). Sequencing ends 3 residues short of the CDR3 end; the germline J gene provides the rest. Looked up from germline, CDR1 is SGHTA and CDR2 is FQGTGA. V was cut by 2 bases and J by 2 bases, with 8 bases left in between. This CDR3 contains 14 residues.